The 24 T cell receptor beta chains in this list originate from one sample, sequenced in a study of monozygotic twins with inflammatory bowel disease (dated by TCRdb to about 2019). The library was prepared using 5' RACE. The sequencing machine was an Illumina HiSeq 2500. One entry per CDR3 protein sequence results from the TCRdb reprocessing of the reads, with DNA left out. This sample's clone table shows 300,000 to 400,000 distinct CDR3 sequences. 2.5% to 3% of the sample is in the top ten clones. What was sequenced was blood. Receptor source: a human donor with ulcerative colitis or Crohn's disease, or a healthy co-twin of an affected twin (not recorded which).

The chain has TRBV5-1 and TRBJ2-7; TCRdb proposes TRBD1, but this gene call is untestable without DNA. The CDR3 extends over 12 amino acids. In germline, CDR1 is SGHRS, CDR2 YFSETQ. CDR3 in amino acids: CASSSGQYEQYF.

This chain connects TRBV29-1 to TRBJ2-5; TCRdb's D gene call, TRBD1, goes unchecked for lack of DNA. Germline V gene lookup returns CDR1 SQVTM and CDR2 ANQGSEA. The CDR3 is 14 amino acids. The CDR3 protein is CSVILQGELETQYF.

The rearrangement uses TRBV29-1 and TRBJ2-7. Germline V CDR1 and CDR2: SQVTM, ANQGSEA. CDR3 size: 16 residues. CDR3 amino acids: CSVEEPRENRAYEQYF.

The chain is built from TRBV20-1 and TRBJ2-5; TCRdb returns TRBD2, unconfirmable since there is no DNA. CDR3 length equals 15 residues. Germline V CDR1 and CDR2: DFQATT, SNEGSKA (reference sequence). The CDR3 sequence: CSAGGGSGGQETQYF.

The chain is built from TRBV5-1 and TRBJ1-1; no DNA is available, so the TRBD1 call from TCRdb remains unchecked. CDR1 is SGHRS, CDR2 YFSETQ, per germline. The CDR3 is 16 amino acids. The CDR3 loop is CASSSRDRVFDTEAFF.

The chain carries TRBV20-1 and TRBJ2-3; TCRdb calls TRBD2, which cannot be checked without DNA. This CDR3 is 16 amino acids long. Germline CDR1 is DFQATT and CDR2 is SNEGSKA (reference sequence). CDR3: CSARDVAGPKTDTQYF.

The chain joins TRBV7-6 to TRBJ2-7. The CDR3 consists of 15 residues. The germline V gene encodes CDR1 SGHVS and CDR2 FNYEAQ. CDR3 loop: CASSLATADGYEQYF.

This chain uses TRBV3-1 with TRBJ1-5; TCRdb picks TRBD1, but there is no DNA to check that call. Germline V gene sequence: CDR1 LGHDT, CDR2 YNNKEL (reference sequence). The CDR3 has 14 residues. CDR3 region: CASSQGGVRQPQHF.

The V call is TRBV7-9, the J call TRBJ2-5. The germline CDR1 and CDR2 sequences are SEHNR and FQNEAQ (reference sequence). The CDR3 runs to 13 residues. CDR3 in amino acids: CASSFRNQETQYF. The whole variable domain, filled in from reference TRBV7-9 and TRBJ2-5, reads DTGVSQNPRHKITKRGQNVTFRCDPISEHNRLYWYRQTLGQGPEFLTYFQNEAQLEKSRLLSDRFSAERPKGSFSTLEIQRTEQGDSAMYLCASSFRNQETQYFGPGTRLLVL.

This chain links TRBV6-1 with TRBJ1-4. CDR1 is MNHNS and CDR2 is SASEGT in the germline V gene. This CDR3 is built from 16 residues. CDR3 region: CASSWRGTATNEKLFF.

This sequence joins TRBV18 and TRBJ2-7; lacking DNA, the TRBD1 call made by TCRdb goes unchecked. Germline CDR1 is KGHSH and CDR2 is LQKENI. This CDR3 spans 12 amino acids. The CDR3 protein is CASSRQGDEQYF.

The V call is TRBV20-1, the J call TRBJ2-3. CDR3 size: 14 residues. CDR1 and CDR2 (germline): DFQATT, SNEGSKA (reference sequence). CDR3 loop: CSAIAGTSTDTQYF.

The rearrangement uses TRBV30 and TRBJ2-5; TCRdb's D gene call, TRBD1, goes unchecked for lack of DNA. In germline, CDR1 is GTSNPN, CDR2 SVGIG (reference sequence). The CDR3 contains 13 residues. CDR3 in amino acids: CAWSPGQGETQYF.

This sequence joins TRBV7-9 and TRBJ2-4; TCRdb names TRBD1, which stays unverified in the absence of DNA. CDR3 size: 13 residues. The germline CDR1 and CDR2 sequences are SEHNR and FQNEAQ (reference sequence). The CDR3 protein is CASSPNRGDIQYF.

J is TRBJ2-7 and V is TRBV12-3 or TRBV12-4; without DNA, the TCRdb call of TRBD1 cannot be checked. The length of the CDR3 is 12 residues. CDR3 loop: CASRRQSYEQYF.

The chain recombines TRBV28 with TRBJ1-2; TCRdb names TRBD1, which stays unverified in the absence of DNA. Germline V CDR1 and CDR2: MDHEN, SYDVKM. The CDR3 has 14 residues. CDR3 sequence reads: CASSSPGDPYGYTF.

Here the CDR3 reads CASKRTGVTDTQYF. V is TRBV19 and J is TRBJ2-3; TCRdb outputs TRBD1, but without DNA this stays unchecked. This CDR3 is built from 14 residues. Germline assignment: CDR1 LNHDA and CDR2 SQIVND (reference sequence).

This CDR3 reads CASSLLMGQGMYEQYF. The V call is TRBV27, the J call TRBJ2-7; TCRdb's D gene call, TRBD1, goes unchecked for lack of DNA. The CDR3 has 16 residues. CDR1 is MNHEY, CDR2 SMNVEV, per germline (reference sequence).

The chain has TRBV5-5 and TRBJ2-1. The germline gives CDR1 SGHKS, CDR2 YYEKEE (reference sequence). CDR3 length: 14 amino acids. The CDR3 region is CASSLDVMNNEQFF.

This chain connects TRBV7-9 to TRBJ2-1; there is no DNA to check the TCRdb D call of TRBD2. The CDR3 extends over 15 amino acids. Germline assignment: CDR1 SEHNR and CDR2 FQNEAQ (reference sequence). The CDR3 loop is CASSSVKVLAEEQFF.

This chain links TRBV27 with TRBJ2-7; the TRBD1 assignment by TCRdb is unverifiable without DNA. The germline V gene encodes CDR1 MNHEY and CDR2 SMNVEV (reference sequence). The CDR3 length is 14 residues. CDR3 residues: CASSLPGQVYEQYF.

V usage is TRBV10-3 and J usage is TRBJ2-7; TCRdb returns TRBD1, unconfirmable since there is no DNA. Germline CDR1 is ENHRY and CDR2 is SYGVKD. This CDR3 has 16 amino acids. The CDR3 here is CAIRGQVGPGTYEQYF.

This rearrangement joins TRBV5-1 to TRBJ2-7. Per the germline V gene, CDR1 is SGHRS and CDR2 is YFSETQ. This CDR3 has 14 amino acids. CDR3 residues: CASSLDHGYYEQYF.

The chain recombines TRBV11-2 with TRBJ2-1; lacking DNA, the TRBD1 call made by TCRdb goes unchecked. CDR3 size: 17 residues. CDR1 and CDR2 from the germline V gene are SGHAT and FQNNGV. The chain's CDR3 is CASNPKGRGGSYNEQFF.